The T cell receptor beta chain described here comes from a study of T cells in Graves' hyperthyroidism and ophthalmopathy. General study findings and limits: In the blood, most expanded thyroid clonotypes above 0.001 appeared as well. Model predictions of ophthalmopathy came a median about six months before onset. Separation of ophthalmopathy from stable hyperthyroidism was achieved by a 13 V-J model.

This CDR3 is 16 amino acids long. Germline trimming cut 4 bases from V and 2 bases from J; bases unmatched to any gene: 10. The V gene's germline CDR1 is SGHRS and CDR2 YFSETQ. Amplified regions were TCR beta CDR3 sequences from RNA transcripts. The HTBI primer set was used in a first-round RT-PCR of the TCR CDR3. TCRdb redid the calling of the multiplex PCR reads with MiXCR, one entry per CDR3 protein. The profile shows a few hundred thousand distinct CDR3 sequences, approximately 15% of them singletons. This clonotype came up many times. Its cognate antigen is unknown. Clinicians diagnosed patients from clinical symptoms, serum thyroxine and TRAb, thyroid ultrasound and orbital computed tomography.

The chain links TRBV5-1 to TRBJ2-7, with 9 bases fitting TRBD2. The sequence derives from a woman between 40 and 50 years old with Graves' ophthalmopathy. The source material was blood. This chain's CDR3 is CASSPLGIAGAYEQYF. CDR3 in DNA: TGCGCCAGCAGCCCACTGGGGATAGCGGGGGCCTACGAGCAGTACTTC.